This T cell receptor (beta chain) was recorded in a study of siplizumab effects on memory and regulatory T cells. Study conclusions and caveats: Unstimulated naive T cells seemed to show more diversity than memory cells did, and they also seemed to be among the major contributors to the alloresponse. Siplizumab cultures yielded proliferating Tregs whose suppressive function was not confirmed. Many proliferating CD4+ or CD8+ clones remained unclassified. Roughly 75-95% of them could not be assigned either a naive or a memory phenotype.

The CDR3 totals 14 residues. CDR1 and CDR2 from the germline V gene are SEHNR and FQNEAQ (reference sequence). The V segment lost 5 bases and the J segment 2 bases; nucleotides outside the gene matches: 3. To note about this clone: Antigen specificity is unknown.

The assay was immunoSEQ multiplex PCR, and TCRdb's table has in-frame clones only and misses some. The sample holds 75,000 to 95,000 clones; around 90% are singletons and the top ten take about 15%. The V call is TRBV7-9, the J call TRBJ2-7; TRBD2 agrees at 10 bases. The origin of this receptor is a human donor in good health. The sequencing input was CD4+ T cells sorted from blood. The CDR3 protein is CASSLSGGTYEQYF. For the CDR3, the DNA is TGTGCCAGCAGCCTTAGCGGGGGGACCTACGAGCAGTACTTC.